The clone carrying this T cell receptor (beta chain) was observed a few times. The antigen is not known. Because the CDR3's place on the DNA is in doubt, the DNA is left out and the CDR3 is given as listed by TCRdb. Relying on iRepertoire HTBI primers and Arm-PCR of CDR3 regions, the team built TCR beta libraries. TCRdb reprocessed the multiplex PCR reads via MiXCR and lists one record per CDR3 protein. The table has about 340,000 distinct CDR3 sequences, about 19% seen once. 12 amino acids form the CDR3, both terminal residues included. The sample originates from a study of regulatory T cells in long-lasting Graves disease. The study, taken as a whole, reports: Persistent disease samples used TRBV28, TRBJ1-2 and TRBJ2-5 preferentially.

The time point: persistent/refractory GD, antithyroid drugs over 5 years with positive TRAb. From PBMCs, RNA was extracted and then used to make the TCR library. This specimen consisted of peripheral blood mononuclear cells (PBMCs), obtained when the disease was refractory, from a patient treated with antithyroid drugs. The receptor's source is a female donor with Graves disease. The rearrangement uses TRBV12-3 or TRBV12-4 and TRBJ2-2. The CDR3 here is CASRKFSGSCFF.